Described below is a single T cell receptor beta chain sequence and its context. CDR3 length: 15 residues. With 0 bases clipped from V and 7 bases from J, the junction kept 9 bases outside the gene matches. Germline values: CDR1 GTSNPN, CDR2 SVGIG (reference sequence). Sequencing was performed with immunoSEQ multiplex PCR; in TCRdb, only in-frame clones are kept and a portion is missing. There are tens of thousands of clones in the sample; about four fifths occur only once, and roughly 0.79% lies in the top ten. This sample was taken from a study of OX40 agonist ivuxolimab in advanced cancers. The clonotype comes from an adult with an advanced solid tumor such as melanoma, head and neck, liver or kidney cancer. The chain carries TRBV30 and TRBJ2-1; 7 positions match TRBD2. The sequencing here drew on CD4+ or CD8+ T cells sorted from blood, taken in a trial of the OX40 agonist ivuxolimab. Written as DNA, the CDR3 is TGTGCCTGGAGTGTAGCTGGCGGGAGTGGTAATGAGCAGTTCTTC. Amino acids: CAWSVAGGSGNEQFF.